One sample yielded the 26 T cell receptor beta chains listed below, sequenced in a study of post-analysis software for immune sequencing data. Every TCR beta cDNA library bore unique molecular identifiers. From the PCR reads, TCRdb called clonotypes with MiXCR, one entry per CDR3 protein. The table shows approximately 360,000 distinct CDR3 sequences, with less than 40% occurring only once. These TCRs are of unknown antigen specificity. Study-wide results and limits: Relative to controls, patients had five TRBV segments at higher frequency, with TRBV5-6, TRBV5-1 and TRBV20-1 among these.

Material for sequencing was blood. All receptors come from a girl aged 10-17 years with multiple sclerosis.

This clonotype was detected ten times or more. The chain carries TRBV6-2 or TRBV6-3 and TRBJ2-5, with 8 bases aligning to TRBD1. CDR3 size: 15 residues. The ends lost 5 bases at V and 0 bases at J; junction bases unmatched: 5. The germline gives CDR1 MNHEY, CDR2 SVGEGT. CDR3 coding DNA: TGTGCCAGCAGTGGGACAGGAATATACCAAGAGACCCAGTACTTC. It is translated as CASSGTGIYQETQYF.

V gene TRBV24-1 combines with J gene TRBJ2-1, with 8 bases identical to TRBD1. After removal of 4 bases from V and 13 bases from J, the junction contained 5 bases not matched to a gene. Germline V lookup: CDR1 KGHDR, CDR2 SFDVKD. The CDR3 contains 12 residues. CDR3 amino acids: CATSDSDRGQFF. CDR3 DNA: TGTGCCACCAGTGACTCCGACAGGGGTCAGTTCTTC.

The sample holds a few counts of this clonotype. The V and J genes are TRBV4-3 and TRBJ2-5; a weak D match, TRBD1 (5 bases). Deletions cut 0 bases from V and 7 bases from J, with 15 bases between. CDR1 and CDR2 (germline): LGHNA, YSLEER. The length of the CDR3 is 15 residues. Here the CDR3 DNA reads TGCGCCAGCAGCCAAGAGAAGGATAGTAGGGGGACCCAGTACTTC. Residues: CASSQEKDSRGTQYF.

The table lists this clonotype with many counts. The chain has TRBV6-5 and TRBJ1-2; D call uncertain. Trimming removed 3 bases from V and 0 bases from J, with 11 bases in between. Germline assignment: CDR1 MNHEY and CDR2 SVGAGI. The CDR3 totals 15 residues. The CDR3 loop reads CASSYIGRANYGYTF. The CDR3 DNA reads TGTGCCAGCAGTTATATCGGGCGAGCTAACTATGGCTACACCTTC.

The chain carries TRBV20-1 and TRBJ2-1, with 11 bases aligning to TRBD1. Germline V gives CDR1 DFQATT, CDR2 SNEGSKA (reference sequence). This CDR3 is built from 14 residues. The ends lost 2 bases at V and 8 bases at J; junction bases unmatched: 5. For the CDR3, the DNA is TGCAGTGCTAGAAGGACAGGGGGCCCTGATGAGCAGTTCTTC. The encoded protein is CSARRTGGPDEQFF.

The chain couples TRBV5-1 to TRBJ1-1; TRBD1 is a possible D gene (5 bases). Germline values: CDR1 SGHRS, CDR2 YFSETQ. Trimming pared 4 bases from V and 4 bases from J, leaving 20 bases between. This CDR3 is 16 amino acids long. The CDR3 sequence: CASSPSGVGAATEAFF. The CDR3 DNA is TGCGCCAGCAGCCCTTCGGGGGTAGGGGCGGCCACTGAAGCTTTCTTT.

This chain links TRBV7-2 with TRBJ2-1; TRBD2 matches at 9 bases. Trimming at V came to 1 base and at J to 0 bases, leaving 10 bases not matched to a gene. The CDR3 spans 19 residues. CDR1 is SGHTA, CDR2 FQGNSA, per germline. The CDR3 DNA is TGTGCCAGCAGCTTAGTAGCGGGGGCGCTTTCGAGCTCCTACAATGAGCAGTTCTTC. It codes for CASSLVAGALSSSYNEQFF.

V gene TRBV15 combines with J gene TRBJ1-4; tentatively, D is TRBD1 (5 bases). Germline CDR1 reads LNHNV; CDR2 reads YYDKDF (reference sequence). V lost 6 bases, J lost 12 bases, and 17 bases lay in between. The CDR3 covers 13 residues. For the CDR3, the DNA is TGTGCCACCAGGTCCCAGGGATTGTCGGAACTGTTTTTT. It specifies CATRSQGLSELFF.

This clonotype was counted between two and nine times. This chain connects TRBV7-2 to TRBJ2-5; no clear D gene. The CDR3 has 13 residues. Germline V gene sequence: CDR1 SGHTA, CDR2 FQGNSA. V was clipped by 3 bases and J by 3 bases, with 8 bases between them. CDR3 in DNA: TGTGCCAGCAGCTTTGGGCCAGAAGAGACCCAGTACTTC. Protein: CASSFGPEETQYF.

This clonotype occurred once. V usage is TRBV7-6 and J usage is TRBJ2-3, with TRBD1 matching over 10 bases. Germline V lookup: CDR1 SGHVS, CDR2 FNYEAQ. With V trimmed by 5 bases and J by 4 bases, 6 bases remained unmatched. The CDR3 has 15 amino acids. In DNA, the CDR3 is TGTGCCAGCAGCCCCGGACAGGGGGGCGCAGATACGCAGTATTTT. Protein sequence: CASSPGQGGADTQYF.

Concerning this clonotype itself: A much larger clone differs by one base, so this may be a read error. The chain uses TRBV3-1 and TRBJ1-2, with D perhaps matching TRBD1 (5 bases). Germline values: CDR1 LGHDT, CDR2 YNNKEL (reference sequence). V was pared by 1 base and J by 8 bases, with 17 bases between. The CDR3 consists of 15 residues. CDR3 nucleotide sequence: TGTGCCAGCAGCCAAGGAACATGGGGCGGCGGCGGCTACACCTTC. Its translation is CASSQGTWGGGGYTF.

This chain links TRBV7-8 with TRBJ2-4; maybe TRBD1 (6 bases). V was cut by 5 bases and J by 15 bases, with 17 bases left in between. Germline V gene lookup returns CDR1 SGHVS and CDR2 FQNEAQ. CDR3 length: 12 residues. The CDR3 sequence: CASSPQGDNLYF. The CDR3 nucleotides read TGTGCCAGCAGCCCCCAAGGGGACAACTTGTACTTC.

The rearrangement uses TRBV10-1 and TRBJ2-7; 7 bases are shared with TRBD1. The germline V gene encodes CDR1 WNHNN and CDR2 SYGVQD (reference sequence). The CDR3 is 15 residues long. The V and J ends lost 3 bases and 2 bases, in that order; junction bases with no gene match: 7. The CDR3 protein is CASSEGGTGAYEQYF. The CDR3 coding sequence is TGCGCCAGCAGTGAAGGGGGAACAGGGGCCTACGAGCAGTACTTC.

J is TRBJ2-7 and V is TRBV6-5, with D possibly being TRBD1 (5 bases). V was clipped by 2 bases and J by 2 bases, with 16 bases between them. Germline CDR1 is MNHEY and CDR2 is SVGAGI. CDR3 size: 16 residues. The CDR3 loop reads CASSYQGPVVAYEQYF. CDR3 nucleotide sequence: TGTGCCAGCAGTTACCAGGGCCCCGTTGTAGCCTACGAGCAGTACTTC.

The chain is built from TRBV9 and TRBJ2-7; unclear D gene. The V end lost 0 bases, the J end lost 7 bases, and 11 bases lay between the germline ends. CDR1 and CDR2 (germline): SGDLS, YYNGEE. The CDR3 sequence is 13 residues long. This chain's CDR3 is CASSVEEHLEQYF. Here the CDR3 DNA reads TGTGCCAGCAGCGTAGAGGAACACCTGGAGCAGTACTTC.

The V and J genes are TRBV2 and TRBJ2-7, with D possibly being TRBD2 (5 bases). This CDR3 has 14 residues. V was shortened by 9 bases and J by 4 bases, with 19 bases between the two germline ends. CDR1 and CDR2 from the germline V gene are SNHLY and FYNNEI. The CDR3 DNA reads as TGTGCCAGTCGAGCGCGGGTCACCAAGTACGAGCAGTACTTC. Its protein is CASRARVTKYEQYF.

This chain uses TRBV29-1 with TRBJ2-2, with TRBD1 matching 8 bases. This CDR3 spans 14 amino acids. V lost 3 bases, J lost 6 bases, and 6 bases stayed unmatched. Germline V lookup: CDR1 SQVTM, CDR2 ANQGSEA. CDR3 nucleotides: TGCAGCGTTGACGTCGGACAGGGTTCCGGGGAGCTGTTTTTT. It specifies CSVDVGQGSGELFF.

This sequence joins TRBV7-6 and TRBJ2-3; unclear D gene. From germline, CDR1 is SGHVS and CDR2 FNYEAQ. This CDR3 is built from 11 residues. V lost 7 bases and J lost 8, with 10 bases in between. The CDR3 DNA is TGTGCCAGCACCGAAGGGTTTACGCAGTATTTT. Encoded protein: CASTEGFTQYF.

This chain uses TRBV20-1 with TRBJ2-3; 12 bases fit TRBD2. This CDR3 is built from 18 residues. V was clipped by 3 bases and J by 4 bases; unmatched bases: 14. Germline V gene sequence: CDR1 DFQATT, CDR2 SNEGSKA (reference sequence). The CDR3 sequence: CSASLETTSGSPPDTQYF. The CDR3 DNA reads TGCAGTGCTAGCCTAGAAACGACTAGCGGGAGTCCGCCAGATACGCAGTATTTT.

The rearrangement joins TRBV3-1 to TRBJ2-5; D is possibly TRBD1 (6 bases). Germline CDR1 and CDR2: LGHDT and YNNKEL (reference sequence). The V gene lost 7 bases and the J gene lost 5 bases, with 17 bases spanning the gap. The CDR3 contains 14 residues. CDR3 amino acids: CASTPQGIIETQYF. In nucleotides, the CDR3 is TGTGCCAGCACCCCACAGGGAATTATCGAGACCCAGTACTTC.

This clonotype was seen once. This rearrangement joins TRBV12-3 or TRBV12-4 to TRBJ1-6; D not resolved. V lost 5 bases, J lost 9 bases, and 11 bases lay in between. This CDR3 is 13 amino acids long. This CDR3 reads CASSPTVGSPLHF. CDR3 in DNA: TGTGCCAGCAGTCCGACCGTGGGTTCACCCCTCCACTTT.

This clonotype was seen only a few times. V and J are TRBV7-9 and TRBJ1-1; weak D call: TRBD1 (5 bases). The V end was cut by 5 bases, the J end by 10 bases, with 14 bases between. CDR1 SEHNR and CDR2 FQNEAQ come from the germline V gene (reference sequence). The CDR3 covers 12 residues. CDR3 amino acids: CASSHDSPGAFF. The CDR3 nucleotides are TGTGCCAGCAGCCACGACAGTCCTGGAGCTTTCTTT.

The chain links TRBV3-1 to TRBJ2-7, with a weak D call TRBD1 (5 bases). The end of the DNA is better explained by TRBJ2-5, so the J call may be wrong. The germline gives CDR1 LGHDT, CDR2 YNNKEL (reference sequence). This CDR3 is built from 15 residues. CDR3 sequence reads: CASSLDIGAWETQYF. The CDR3 nucleotides read TGTGCCAGCAGCCTCGATATAGGGGCATGGGAGACCCAGTACTTC.

A remark on this clonotype: One junction end does not reproduce the germline sequence, and a read error may be involved. The rearrangement joins TRBV2 to TRBJ2-5; 8 positions agree with TRBD2. CDR1 is SNHLY, CDR2 FYNNEI, per germline. CDR3 size: 16 residues. CDR3 sequence (DNA): TGTACCAGCAGTGGGATACTAGCGGAGCTTCAAGAGACCCAGTACTTC. Its protein product is CTSSGILAELQETQYF.

This chain links TRBV19 with TRBJ2-1; TRBD1 agrees at 9 bases. V dropped 8 bases and J dropped 5; count of bases not matched to a gene: 1. Germline V gives CDR1 LNHDA, CDR2 SQIVND (reference sequence). CDR3 length equals 12 residues. CDR3 sequence: CASDRGDNEQFF. CDR3 bases: TGTGCCAGTGACAGGGGGGACAATGAGCAGTTCTTC.

A note on this clonotype: A much larger clone is a single base away; this may be a read error. This chain links TRBV5-5 with TRBJ1-6, with unresolved D. Trimming shortened V by 0 bases and J by 10 bases, and 8 bases separated the two germline ends. This CDR3 is built from 13 residues. The germline gives CDR1 SGHKS, CDR2 YYEKEE (reference sequence). The CDR3 region has the DNA TGTGCCAGCAGCTTGGAGGAGGGATCACCCCTCCACTTT. Protein: CASSLEEGSPLHF.